This T cell receptor beta chain was sequenced in a study of blood T cell repertoires in COVID-19. Measured with immunoSEQ multiplex PCR; TCRdb has only the in-frame clones, and not every one. Here the sample spans 80,000 to 100,000 clones, about 87% being singletons. Unmatched junction bases numbered 13, after V lost 6 bases and J lost 4 bases. Germline V gene lookup returns CDR1 MGHDK and CDR2 SYGVNS. CDR3 length equals 18 residues. The chain carries TRBV25-1 and TRBJ2-5; TRBD2 matches 14 bases. The sequenced sample was peripheral blood. This TCR came from a human donor with COVID-19, enrolled during active disease. The donor label of this sample is uncertain. CDR3 coding DNA: TGTGCCAGCAGCCTTCGGACTAGCGGGGGGTCCCTCGCAGAGACCCAGTACTTC. Its protein is CASSLRTSGGSLAETQYF.